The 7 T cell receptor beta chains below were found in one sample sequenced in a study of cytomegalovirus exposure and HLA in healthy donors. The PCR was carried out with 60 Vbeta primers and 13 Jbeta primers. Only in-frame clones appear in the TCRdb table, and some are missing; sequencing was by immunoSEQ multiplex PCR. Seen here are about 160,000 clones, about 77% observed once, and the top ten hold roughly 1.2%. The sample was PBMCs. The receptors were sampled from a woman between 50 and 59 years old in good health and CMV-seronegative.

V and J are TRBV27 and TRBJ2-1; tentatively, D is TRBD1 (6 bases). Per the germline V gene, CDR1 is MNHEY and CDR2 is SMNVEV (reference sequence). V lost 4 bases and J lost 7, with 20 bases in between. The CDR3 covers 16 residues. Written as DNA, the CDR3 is TGTGCCAGCAGTTGGTCTGAGGGGGAAAAGGGGAATGAGCAGTTCTTC. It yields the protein CASSWSEGEKGNEQFF.

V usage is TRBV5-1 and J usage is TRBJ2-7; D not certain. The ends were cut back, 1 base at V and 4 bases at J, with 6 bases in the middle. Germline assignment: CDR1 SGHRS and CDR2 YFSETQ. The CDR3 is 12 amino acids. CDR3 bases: TGCGCCAGCAGCTTGCCCCATTACGAGCAGTACTTC. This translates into CASSLPHYEQYF.

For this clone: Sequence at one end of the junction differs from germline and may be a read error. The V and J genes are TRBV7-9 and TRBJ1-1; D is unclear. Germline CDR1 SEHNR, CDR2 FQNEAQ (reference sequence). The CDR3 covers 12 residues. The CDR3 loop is CSSSPRNTEAFF. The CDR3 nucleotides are TGTTCCAGCAGCCCCCGGAACACTGAAGCTTTCTTT. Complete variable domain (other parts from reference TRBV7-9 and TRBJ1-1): DTGVSQNPRHKITKRGQNVTFRCDPISEHNRLYWYRQTLGQGPEFLTYFQNEAQLEKSRLLSDRFSAERPKGSFSTLEIQRTEQGDSAMYLCSSSPRNTEAFFGQGTRLTVV.

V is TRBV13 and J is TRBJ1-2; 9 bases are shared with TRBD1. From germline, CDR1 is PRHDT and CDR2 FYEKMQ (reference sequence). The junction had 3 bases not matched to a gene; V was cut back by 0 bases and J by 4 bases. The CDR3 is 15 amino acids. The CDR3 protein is CASSLGGTGSYGYTF. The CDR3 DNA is TGTGCCAGCAGCTTAGGTGGGACAGGGAGCTATGGCTACACCTTC.

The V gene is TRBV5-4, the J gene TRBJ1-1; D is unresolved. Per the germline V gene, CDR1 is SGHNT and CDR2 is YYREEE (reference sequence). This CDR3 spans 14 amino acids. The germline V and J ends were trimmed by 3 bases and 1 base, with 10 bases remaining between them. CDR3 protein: CASSSQTENTEAFF. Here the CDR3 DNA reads TGTGCCAGCAGCTCACAGACCGAGAACACTGAAGCTTTCTTT.

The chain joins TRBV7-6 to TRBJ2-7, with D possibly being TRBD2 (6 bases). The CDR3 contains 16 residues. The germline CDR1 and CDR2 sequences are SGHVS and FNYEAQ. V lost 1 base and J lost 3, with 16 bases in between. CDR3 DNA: TGTGCCAGCAGCTTAGGTCCCGGGACTGGAGTCTACGAGCAGTACTTC. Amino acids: CASSLGPGTGVYEQYF.

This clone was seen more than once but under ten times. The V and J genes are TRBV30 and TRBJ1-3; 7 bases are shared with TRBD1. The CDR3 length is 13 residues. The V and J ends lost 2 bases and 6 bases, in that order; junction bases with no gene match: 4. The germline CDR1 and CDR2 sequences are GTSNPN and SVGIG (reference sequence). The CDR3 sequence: CAWSTGAINTIYF. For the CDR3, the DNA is TGTGCCTGGAGTACAGGGGCGATAAACACCATATATTTT.